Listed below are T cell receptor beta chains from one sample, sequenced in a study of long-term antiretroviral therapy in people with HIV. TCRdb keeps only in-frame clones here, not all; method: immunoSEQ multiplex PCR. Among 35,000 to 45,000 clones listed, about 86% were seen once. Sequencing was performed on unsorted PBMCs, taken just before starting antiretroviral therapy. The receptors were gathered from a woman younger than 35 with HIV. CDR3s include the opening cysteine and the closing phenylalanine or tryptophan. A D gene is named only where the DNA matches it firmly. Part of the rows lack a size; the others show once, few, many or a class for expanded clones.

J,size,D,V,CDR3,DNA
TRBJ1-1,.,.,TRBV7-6,CASSSATGGREAFF,TGTGCCAGCAGCTCAGCCACAGGAGGACGTGAAGCTTTCTTT
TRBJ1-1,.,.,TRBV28,CASSRILGVNTEAFF,TGTGCCAGCAGTCGAATCTTAGGGGTGAACACTGAAGCTTTCTTT
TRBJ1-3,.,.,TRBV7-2,CASSLVGAGNTIYF,TGTGCCAGCAGCTTAGTGGGCGCTGGAAACACCATATATTTT
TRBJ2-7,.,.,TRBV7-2,CASSPDSSTYEQYF,TGTGCCAGCAGCCCGGACAGCAGTACCTACGAGCAGTACTTC
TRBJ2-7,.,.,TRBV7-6,CASSFLGLYEQYF,TGTGCCAGCAGCTTTCTGGGACTCTACGAGCAGTACTTC
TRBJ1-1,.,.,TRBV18,CASSPWGLNTEAFF,TGTGCCAGCTCACCATGGGGTCTGAACACTGAAGCTTTCTTT
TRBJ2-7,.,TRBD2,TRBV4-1,CASSQDTGGLYEQYF,TGCGCCAGCAGCCAAGATACGGGAGGCCTATACGAGCAGTACTTC
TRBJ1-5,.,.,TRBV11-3,CASSLARAGGLSNQPQHF,TGTGCCAGCAGCTTAGCCCGTGCGGGCGGCCTTAGCAATCAGCCCCAGCATTTT
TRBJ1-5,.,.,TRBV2,CASSDGNRPRGNQPQHF,TGTGCCAGCAGTGACGGCAACAGGCCGCGGGGCAATCAGCCCCAGCATTTT
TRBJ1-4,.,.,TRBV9,CASSEQGYSNEKLFF,TGTGCCAGCAGCGAACAGGGATATAGTAATGAAAAACTGTTTTTT
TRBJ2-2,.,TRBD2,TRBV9,CASSAVAGGTGELFF,TGTGCCAGCAGCGCTGTAGCGGGAGGCACCGGGGAGCTGTTTTTT
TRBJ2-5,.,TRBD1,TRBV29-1,CSVDTGDQETQYF,TGCAGCGTAGATACAGGGGACCAAGAGACCCAGTACTTC
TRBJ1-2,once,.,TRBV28,CASGGRNYGYTF,TGTGCCAGCGGGGGACGGAACTATGGCTACACCTTC
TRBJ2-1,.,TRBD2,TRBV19,CASSIGLEVNEQFF,TGTGCCAGTAGTATTGGACTAGAGGTAAATGAGCAGTTCTTC
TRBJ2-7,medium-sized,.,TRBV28,CASSLGTAGEQYF,TGTGCCAGCAGCCTTGGGACCGCCGGGGAGCAGTACTTC
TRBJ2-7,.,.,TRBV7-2,CASSLVGGQNGYEQYF,TGTGCCAGCAGCCTCGTTGGCGGGCAGAACGGCTACGAGCAGTACTTC
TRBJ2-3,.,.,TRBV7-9,CASTLGEGTDTQYF,TGTGCCAGCACCCTGGGGGAAGGAACAGATACGCAGTATTTT
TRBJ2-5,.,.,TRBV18,CASSPPIIKTQYF,TGTGCCAGCTCACCACCGATAATTAAGACCCAGTACTTC
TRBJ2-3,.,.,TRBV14,CASRRTGTDTQYF,TGTGCCAGCAGACGAACAGGGACAGATACGCAGTATTTT
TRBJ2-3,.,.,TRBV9,CASSVRGTDTDTQYF,TGTGCCAGCAGCGTACGCGGGACTGACACAGATACGCAGTATTTT
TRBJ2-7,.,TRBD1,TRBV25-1,CASSAKRTGGDEQYF,TGTGCCAGCAGTGCAAAAAGGACAGGGGGCGACGAGCAGTACTTC
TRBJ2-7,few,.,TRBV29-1,CSVESGGRGYEQYF,TGCAGCGTTGAATCAGGGGGGCGTGGGTACGAGCAGTACTTC
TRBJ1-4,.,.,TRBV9,CASSVGVTNEKLFF,TGTGCCAGCAGCGTGGGGGTAACTAATGAAAAACTGTTTTTT
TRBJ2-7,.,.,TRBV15,CATSRDRVYEQYF,TGTGCCACCAGCAGAGACAGGGTCTACGAGCAGTACTTC
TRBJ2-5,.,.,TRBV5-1,CASSLASGLETQYF,TGCGCCAGCAGCTTGGCATCGGGGTTGGAGACCCAGTACTTC
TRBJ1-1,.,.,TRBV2,CASLSLSLMNTEAFF,TGTGCCAGCCTCTCACTCTCTTTAATGAACACTGAAGCTTTCTTT
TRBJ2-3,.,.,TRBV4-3,CASSQLRSTDTQYF,TGCGCCAGCAGCCAATTAAGGAGCACAGATACGCAGTATTTT
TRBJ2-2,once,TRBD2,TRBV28,CASSSPLAGDTGELFF,TGTGCCAGCAGTTCTCCTCTAGCGGGAGATACCGGGGAGCTGTTTTTT
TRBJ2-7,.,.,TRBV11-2,CASLEPGTAGGAYEQYF,TGTGCCAGCCTGGAGCCAGGGACAGCCGGGGGGGCCTACGAGCAGTACTTC
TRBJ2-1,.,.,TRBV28,CASTVGFSYNEQFF,TGTGCCAGCACCGTGGGGTTTAGCTACAATGAGCAGTTCTTC
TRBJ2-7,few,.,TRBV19,CASSIGVSEQYF,TGTGCCAGTAGTATTGGAGTCAGTGAGCAGTACTTC
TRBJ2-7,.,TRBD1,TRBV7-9,CASSPGQGLDEQYF,TGTGCCAGCAGCCCTGGACAGGGTCTTGACGAGCAGTACTTC
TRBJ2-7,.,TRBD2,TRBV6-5,CASSYDLVAGEQYF,TGTGCCAGCAGTTACGACTTAGTAGCGGGAGAGCAGTACTTC
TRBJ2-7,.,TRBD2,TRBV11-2,CASSDLGRGEREIFHEQYF,TGTGCCAGCAGCGACCTCGGTAGGGGTGAGCGGGAGATATTCCACGAGCAGTACTTC
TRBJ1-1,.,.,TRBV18,CASSPGAGNTEAFF,TGTGCCAGCTCACCAGGGGCGGGAAACACTGAAGCTTTCTTT
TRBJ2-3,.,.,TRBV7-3,CASSSTDTQYF,TGTGCCAGCAGCTCCACAGATACGCAGTATTTT
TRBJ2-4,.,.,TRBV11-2,CASSLDPGRKNIQYF,TGTGCCAGCAGCTTAGATCCAGGGCGGAAAAACATTCAGTACTTC
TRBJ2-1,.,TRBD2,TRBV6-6,CASSQGLVIYNEQFF,TGTGCCAGCAGCCAAGGACTAGTAATCTACAATGAGCAGTTCTTC
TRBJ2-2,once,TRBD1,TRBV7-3,CASSRDRGNTGELFF,TGTGCCAGCAGCCGTGACAGGGGGAACACCGGGGAGCTGTTTTTT
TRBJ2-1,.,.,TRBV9,CASSVSNNEQFF,TGTGCCAGCAGCGTCTCGAACAATGAGCAGTTCTTC
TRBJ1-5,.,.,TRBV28,CASSLSPGGDSNQPQHF,TGTGCCAGCAGTCTCTCCCCCGGGGGTGACAGCAATCAGCCCCAGCATTTT
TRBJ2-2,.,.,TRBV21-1,CASRWEGPICTGELFF,TGTGCCAGCCGCTGGGAGGGGCCAATTTGCACCGGGGAGCTGTTTTTT
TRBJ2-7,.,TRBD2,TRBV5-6,CASSLTSDEQYF,TGTGCCAGCAGCTTAACTAGCGATGAGCAGTACTTC
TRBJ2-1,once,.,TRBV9,CASSVAAGPYNEQFF,TGTGCCAGCAGCGTAGCGGCGGGTCCCTACAATGAGCAGTTCTTC
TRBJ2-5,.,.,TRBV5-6,CASSWGPEGSETQYF,TGTGCCAGCAGTTGGGGCCCCGAAGGGTCAGAGACCCAGTACTTC
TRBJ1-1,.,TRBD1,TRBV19,CASSITGDRGDTEAFF,TGTGCCAGTAGTATTACAGGGGACAGGGGAGACACTGAAGCTTTCTTT
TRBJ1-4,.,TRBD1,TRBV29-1,CSVEDRTGQDRNEKLFF,TGCAGCGTTGAAGATCGGACAGGTCAGGACAGGAATGAAAAACTGTTTTTT
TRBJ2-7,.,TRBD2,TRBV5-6,CASSPGRGPYEQYF,TGTGCCAGCAGCCCAGGGAGGGGCCCCTACGAGCAGTACTTC
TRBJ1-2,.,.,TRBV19,CASSIHGRSNYGYTF,TGTGCCAGTAGTATCCACGGACGAAGCAACTATGGCTACACCTTC